This record covers a single T cell receptor beta chain. The data were obtained in a study of blood T cell repertoires in COVID-19. On the study more broadly: From the United States, Italy and Spain came samples of acute and convalescent COVID-19. Sources were T cells, B-cell-depleted T cells, or PBMCs; the material itself was cDNA or gDNA.

The ends lost 5 bases at V and 4 bases at J; junction bases unmatched: 9. Germline loops: CDR1 SEHNR, CDR2 FQNEAQ (reference sequence). There are 16 residues in the CDR3. In the study's own analysis: Amplification of reference gene primers was used by the study to estimate nucleated cell counts. Sequencing was performed with immunoSEQ multiplex PCR; in TCRdb, only in-frame clones are kept and a portion is missing. V and J calls and clone size are those listed in that table; D and trimming were worked out from the DNA. The sample gives some 150,000 clones, about 77% of which show up once; 4.2% is in the top ten.

Sequencing was performed on peripheral blood. The receptor's source is a man between 60 and 75 years old with acute or convalescent COVID-19. The chain carries TRBV7-9 and TRBJ2-3, with 10 nucleotides matching TRBD1. CDR3 DNA sequence: TGTGCCAGCAGCCCAAGGGACAGGGGTCGGGCAGATACGCAGTATTTT. Amino acid sequence: CASSPRDRGRADTQYF.